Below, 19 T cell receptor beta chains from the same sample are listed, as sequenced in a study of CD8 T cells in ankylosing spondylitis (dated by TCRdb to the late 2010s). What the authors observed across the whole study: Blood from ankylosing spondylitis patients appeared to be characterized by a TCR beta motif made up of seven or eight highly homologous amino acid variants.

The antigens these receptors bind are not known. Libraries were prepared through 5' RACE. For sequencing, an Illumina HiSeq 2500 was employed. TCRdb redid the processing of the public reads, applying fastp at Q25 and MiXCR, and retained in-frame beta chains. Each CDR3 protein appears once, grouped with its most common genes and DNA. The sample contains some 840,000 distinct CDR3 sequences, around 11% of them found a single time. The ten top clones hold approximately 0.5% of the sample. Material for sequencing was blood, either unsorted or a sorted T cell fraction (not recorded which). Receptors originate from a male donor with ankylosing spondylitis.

As DNA, the CDR3 is TGTGCCAGCAGCTTGGACAGGGGGCTAGGCGAGCAGTACTTC. It yields the protein CASSLDRGLGEQYF. The chain links TRBV11-1 to TRBJ2-7; TRBD1 matches at 11 bases. Germline V lookup: CDR1 SGHAT, CDR2 FQDESV (reference sequence). V trimming: 3 bases; J trimming: 6 bases; junction bases outside the gene matches: 4. The CDR3 length is 14 residues.

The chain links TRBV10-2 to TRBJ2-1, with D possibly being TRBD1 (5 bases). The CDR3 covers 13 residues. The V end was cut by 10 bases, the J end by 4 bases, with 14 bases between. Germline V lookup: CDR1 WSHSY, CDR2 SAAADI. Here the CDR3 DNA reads TGCGCCACCCGACAGACGGGTTACAATGAGCAGTTCTTC. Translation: CATRQTGYNEQFF.

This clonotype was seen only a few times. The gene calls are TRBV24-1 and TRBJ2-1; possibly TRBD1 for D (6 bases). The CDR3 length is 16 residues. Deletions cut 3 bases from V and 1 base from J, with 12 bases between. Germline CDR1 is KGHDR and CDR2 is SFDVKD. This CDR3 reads CATSDLIQGSYNEQFF. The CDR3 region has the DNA TGTGCCACCAGTGATCTAATACAGGGTTCCTACAATGAGCAGTTCTTC.

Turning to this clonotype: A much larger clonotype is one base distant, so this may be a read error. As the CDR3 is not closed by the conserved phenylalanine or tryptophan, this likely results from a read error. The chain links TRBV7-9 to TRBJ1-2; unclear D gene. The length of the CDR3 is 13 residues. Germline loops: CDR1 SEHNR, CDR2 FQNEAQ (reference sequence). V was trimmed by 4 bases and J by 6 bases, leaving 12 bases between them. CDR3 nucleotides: TGTGCCAGCAGCTCGTCGTTGACCGATGGCTACACCTAC. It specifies CASSSSLTDGYTY.

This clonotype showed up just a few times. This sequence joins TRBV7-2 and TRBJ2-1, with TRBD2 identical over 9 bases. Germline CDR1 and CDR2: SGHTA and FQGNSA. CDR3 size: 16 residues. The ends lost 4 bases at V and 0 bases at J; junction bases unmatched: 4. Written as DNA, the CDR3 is TGTGCCAGCAGCTCAAGCGGGGGGCGCTCCTACAATGAGCAGTTCTTC. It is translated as CASSSSGGRSYNEQFF.

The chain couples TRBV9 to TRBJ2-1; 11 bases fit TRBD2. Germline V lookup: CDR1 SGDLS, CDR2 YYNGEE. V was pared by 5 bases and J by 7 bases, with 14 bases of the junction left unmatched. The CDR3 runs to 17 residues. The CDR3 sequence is CASSATLLAGEENEQFF. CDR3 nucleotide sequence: TGTGCCAGCAGTGCTACTTTACTAGCGGGAGAGGAGAATGAGCAGTTCTTC.

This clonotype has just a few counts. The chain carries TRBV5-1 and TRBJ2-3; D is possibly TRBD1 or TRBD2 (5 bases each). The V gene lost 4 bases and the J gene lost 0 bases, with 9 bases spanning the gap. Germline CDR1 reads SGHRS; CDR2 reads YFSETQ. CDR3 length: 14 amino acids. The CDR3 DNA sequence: TGCGCCAGCAGCCGGGACGGAAGCACAGATACGCAGTATTTT. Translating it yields CASSRDGSTDTQYF.

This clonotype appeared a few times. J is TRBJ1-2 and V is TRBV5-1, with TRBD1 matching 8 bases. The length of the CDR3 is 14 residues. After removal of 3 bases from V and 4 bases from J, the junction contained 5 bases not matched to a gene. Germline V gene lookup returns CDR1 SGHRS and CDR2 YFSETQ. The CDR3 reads CASSSQGVIYGYTF. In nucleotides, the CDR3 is TGCGCCAGCAGCTCACAGGGGGTGATCTATGGCTACACCTTC.

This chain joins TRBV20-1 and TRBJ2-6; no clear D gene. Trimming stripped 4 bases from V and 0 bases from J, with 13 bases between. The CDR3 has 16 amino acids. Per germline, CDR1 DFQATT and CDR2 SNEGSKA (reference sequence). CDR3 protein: CSANRQAISGANVLTF. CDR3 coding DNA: TGCAGTGCTAACCGGCAGGCGATCTCTGGGGCCAACGTCCTGACTTTC.

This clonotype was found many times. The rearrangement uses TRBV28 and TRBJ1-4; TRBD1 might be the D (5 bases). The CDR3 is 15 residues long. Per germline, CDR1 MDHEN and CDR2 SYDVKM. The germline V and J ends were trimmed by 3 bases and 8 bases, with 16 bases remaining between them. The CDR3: CASSFGGGRREKLFF. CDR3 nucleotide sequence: TGTGCCAGCAGTTTCGGGGGAGGTCGACGAGAAAAACTGTTTTTT. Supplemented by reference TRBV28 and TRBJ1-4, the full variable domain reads DVKVTQSSRYLVKRTGEKVFLECVQDMDHENMFWYRQDPGLGLRLIYFSYDVKMKEKGDIPEGYSVSREKKERFSLILESASTNQTSMYLCASSFGGGRREKLFFGSGTQLSVL.

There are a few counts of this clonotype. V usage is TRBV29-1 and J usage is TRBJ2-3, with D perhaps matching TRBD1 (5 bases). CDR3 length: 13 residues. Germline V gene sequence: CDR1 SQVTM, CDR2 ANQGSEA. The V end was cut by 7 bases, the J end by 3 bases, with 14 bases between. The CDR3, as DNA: TGCAGCGCCTTATCCAGGGTTACAGATACGCAGTATTTT. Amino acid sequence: CSALSRVTDTQYF.

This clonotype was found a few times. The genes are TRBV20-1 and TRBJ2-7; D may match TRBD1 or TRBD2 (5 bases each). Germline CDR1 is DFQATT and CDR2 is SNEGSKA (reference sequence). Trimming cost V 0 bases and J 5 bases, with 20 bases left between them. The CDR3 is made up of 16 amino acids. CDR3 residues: CSARDLGTGSLDEQYF. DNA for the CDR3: TGCAGTGCTAGAGATTTAGGGACGGGATCTCTGGACGAGCAGTACTTC.

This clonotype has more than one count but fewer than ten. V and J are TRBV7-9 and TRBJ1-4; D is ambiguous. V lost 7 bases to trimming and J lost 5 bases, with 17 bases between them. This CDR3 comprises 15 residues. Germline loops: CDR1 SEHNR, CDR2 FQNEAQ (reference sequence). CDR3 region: CASTLYVGPNEKLFF. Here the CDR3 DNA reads TGTGCCAGCACCCTCTACGTCGGACCAAATGAAAAACTGTTTTTT.

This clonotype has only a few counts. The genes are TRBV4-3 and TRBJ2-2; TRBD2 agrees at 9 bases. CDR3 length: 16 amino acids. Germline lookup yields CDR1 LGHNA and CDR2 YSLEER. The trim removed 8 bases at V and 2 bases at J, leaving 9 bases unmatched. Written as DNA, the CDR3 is TGCGCCAGCGGCTGGCGGGGGGGGGACAACACCGGGGAGCTGTTTTTT. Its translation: CASGWRGGDNTGELFF.

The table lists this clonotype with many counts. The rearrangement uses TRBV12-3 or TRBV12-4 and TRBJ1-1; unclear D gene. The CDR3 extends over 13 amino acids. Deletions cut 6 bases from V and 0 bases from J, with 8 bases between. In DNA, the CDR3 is TGTGCCAGCAGATATCAGATGAACACTGAAGCTTTCTTT. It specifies CASRYQMNTEAFF.

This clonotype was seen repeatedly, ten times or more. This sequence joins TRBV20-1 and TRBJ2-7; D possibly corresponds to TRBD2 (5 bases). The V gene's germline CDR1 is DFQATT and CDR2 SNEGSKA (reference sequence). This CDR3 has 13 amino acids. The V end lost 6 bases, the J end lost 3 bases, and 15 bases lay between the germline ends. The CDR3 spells CSALSGYYYEQYF. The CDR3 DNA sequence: TGCAGTGCCTTAAGCGGCTACTACTACGAGCAGTACTTC.

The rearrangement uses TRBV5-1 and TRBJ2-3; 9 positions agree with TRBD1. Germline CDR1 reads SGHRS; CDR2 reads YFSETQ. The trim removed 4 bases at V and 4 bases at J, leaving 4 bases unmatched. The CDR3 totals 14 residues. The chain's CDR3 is CASSDRGNPDTQYF. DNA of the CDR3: TGCGCCAGCAGCGACAGGGGGAACCCAGATACGCAGTATTTT.

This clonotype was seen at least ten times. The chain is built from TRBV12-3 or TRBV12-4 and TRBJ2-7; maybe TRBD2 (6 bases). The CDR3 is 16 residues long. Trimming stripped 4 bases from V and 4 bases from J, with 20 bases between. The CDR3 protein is CASSSTSLAAGYEQYF. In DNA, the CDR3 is TGTGCCAGCAGTTCAACCTCCTTAGCGGCGGGGTACGAGCAGTACTTC.

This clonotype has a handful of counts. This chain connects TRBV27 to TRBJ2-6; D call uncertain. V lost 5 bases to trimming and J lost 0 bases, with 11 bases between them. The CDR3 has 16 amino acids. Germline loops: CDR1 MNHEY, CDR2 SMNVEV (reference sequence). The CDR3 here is CASSPLPRSGANVLTF. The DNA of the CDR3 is TGTGCCAGCAGTCCCCTTCCACGCTCTGGGGCCAACGTCCTGACTTTC.